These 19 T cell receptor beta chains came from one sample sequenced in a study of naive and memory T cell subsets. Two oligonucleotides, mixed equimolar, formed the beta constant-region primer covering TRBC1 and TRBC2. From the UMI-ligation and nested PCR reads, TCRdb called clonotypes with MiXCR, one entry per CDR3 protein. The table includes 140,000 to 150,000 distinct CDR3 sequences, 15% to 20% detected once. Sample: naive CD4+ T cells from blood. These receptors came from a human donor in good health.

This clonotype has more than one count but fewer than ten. This CDR3 reads CASSFTSGPNNEQFF. The DNA of the CDR3 is TGCGCCAGCAGCTTTACCAGCGGGCCCAACAATGAGCAGTTCTTC. V gene TRBV5-1 combines with J gene TRBJ2-1; tentative D call: TRBD2 (6 bases). There are 15 residues in the CDR3. V was cut by 2 bases and J by 5 bases, with 14 bases left in between. Germline V gene sequence: CDR1 SGHRS, CDR2 YFSETQ.

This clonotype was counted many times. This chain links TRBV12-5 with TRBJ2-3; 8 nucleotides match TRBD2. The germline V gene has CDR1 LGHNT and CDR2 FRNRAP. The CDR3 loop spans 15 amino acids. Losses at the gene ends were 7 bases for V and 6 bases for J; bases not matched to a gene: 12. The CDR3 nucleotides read TGTGCTAGTGCCCCGTTAGCGGGAAAAGAGGATACGCAGTATTTT. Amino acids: CASAPLAGKEDTQYF.

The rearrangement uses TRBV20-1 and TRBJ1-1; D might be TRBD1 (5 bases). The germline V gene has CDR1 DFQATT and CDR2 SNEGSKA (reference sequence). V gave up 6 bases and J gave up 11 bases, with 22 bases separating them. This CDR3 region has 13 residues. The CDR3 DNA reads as TGCAGTGCCCCAGGAGGGGACCTTCCCGCGGCTTTCTTT. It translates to CSAPGGDLPAAFF.

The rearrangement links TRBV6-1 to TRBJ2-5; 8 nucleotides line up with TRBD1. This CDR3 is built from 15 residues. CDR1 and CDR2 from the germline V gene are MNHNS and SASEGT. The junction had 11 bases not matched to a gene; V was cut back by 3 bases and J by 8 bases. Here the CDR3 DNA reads TGTGCCAGCAGTGAGATTGGGACAGGTCTACTCACCCAGTACTTC. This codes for CASSEIGTGLLTQYF.

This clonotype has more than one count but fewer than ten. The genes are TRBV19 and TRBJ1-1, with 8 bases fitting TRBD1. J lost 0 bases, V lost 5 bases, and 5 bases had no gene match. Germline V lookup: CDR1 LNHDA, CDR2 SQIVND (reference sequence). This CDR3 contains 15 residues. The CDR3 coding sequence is TGTGCCAGTAGTCCCGTGGACAGGGTGAACACTGAAGCTTTCTTT. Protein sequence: CASSPVDRVNTEAFF. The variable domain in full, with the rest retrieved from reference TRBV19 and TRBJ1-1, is DGGITQSPKYLFRKEGQNVTLSCEQNLNHDAMYWYRQDPGQGLRLIYYSQIVNDFQKGDIAEGYSVSREKKESFPLTVTSAQKNPTAFYLCASSPVDRVNTEAFFGQGTRLTVV.

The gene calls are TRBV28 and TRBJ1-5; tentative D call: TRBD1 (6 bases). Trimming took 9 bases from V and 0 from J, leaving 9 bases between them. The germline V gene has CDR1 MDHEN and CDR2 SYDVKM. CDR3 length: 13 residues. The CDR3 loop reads CASYRDSNQPQHF. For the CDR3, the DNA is TGTGCCAGTTACAGGGATAGCAATCAGCCCCAGCATTTT.

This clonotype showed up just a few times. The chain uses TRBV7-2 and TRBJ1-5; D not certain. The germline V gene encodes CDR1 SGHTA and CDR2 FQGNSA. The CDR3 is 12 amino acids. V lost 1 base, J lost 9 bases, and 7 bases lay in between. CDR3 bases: TGTGCCAGCAGCTTAGGAGGTCGGCCCCAGCATTTT. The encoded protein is CASSLGGRPQHF.

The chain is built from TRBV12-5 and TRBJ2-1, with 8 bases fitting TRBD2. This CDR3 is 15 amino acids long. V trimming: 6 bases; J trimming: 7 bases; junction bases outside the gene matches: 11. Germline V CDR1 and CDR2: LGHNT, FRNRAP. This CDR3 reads CASGKSGSWGNEQFF. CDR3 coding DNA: TGTGCTAGTGGGAAGAGCGGGAGCTGGGGAAATGAGCAGTTCTTC.

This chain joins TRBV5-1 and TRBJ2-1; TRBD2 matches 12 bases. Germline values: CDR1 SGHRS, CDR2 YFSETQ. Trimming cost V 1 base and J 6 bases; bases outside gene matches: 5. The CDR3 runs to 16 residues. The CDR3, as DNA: TGCGCCAGCAGCTTGCCTCTAGCGGGAGGGCCCAATGAGCAGTTCTTC. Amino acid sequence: CASSLPLAGGPNEQFF.

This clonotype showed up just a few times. In DNA, the CDR3 is TGCAGCGTTGGATATTACGGGAACCAGAACGAGCAGTACTTC. The encoded protein is CSVGYYGNQNEQYF. The chain employs TRBV29-1 and TRBJ2-7; D perhaps matches TRBD2 (5 bases). This CDR3 has 14 amino acids. V was pared by 4 bases and J by 5 bases, with 18 bases between. Per germline, CDR1 SQVTM and CDR2 ANQGSEA.

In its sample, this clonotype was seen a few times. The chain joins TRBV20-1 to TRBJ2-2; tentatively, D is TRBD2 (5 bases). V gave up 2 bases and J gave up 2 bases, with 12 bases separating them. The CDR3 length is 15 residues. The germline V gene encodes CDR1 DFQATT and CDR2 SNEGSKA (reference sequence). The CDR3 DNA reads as TGCAGTGCTAGATCTGGACTGATCAACACCGGGGAGCTGTTTTTT. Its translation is CSARSGLINTGELFF.

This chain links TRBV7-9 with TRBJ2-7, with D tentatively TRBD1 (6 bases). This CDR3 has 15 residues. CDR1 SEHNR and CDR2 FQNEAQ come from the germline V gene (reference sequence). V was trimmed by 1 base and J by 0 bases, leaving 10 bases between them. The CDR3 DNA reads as TGTGCCAGCAGCTTAGAAGGGGACAACTCCTACGAGCAGTACTTC. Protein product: CASSLEGDNSYEQYF.

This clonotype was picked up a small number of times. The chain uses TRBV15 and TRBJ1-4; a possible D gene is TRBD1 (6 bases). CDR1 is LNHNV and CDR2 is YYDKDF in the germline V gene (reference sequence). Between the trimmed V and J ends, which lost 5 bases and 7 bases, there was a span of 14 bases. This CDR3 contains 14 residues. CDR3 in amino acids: CATSGDIPAEKLFF. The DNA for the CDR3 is TGTGCCACCAGCGGGGACATCCCGGCTGAAAAACTGTTTTTT. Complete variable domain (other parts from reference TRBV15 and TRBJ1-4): DAMVIQNPRYQVTQFGKPVTLSCSQTLNHNVMYWYQQKSSQAPKLLFHYYDKDFNNEADTPDNFQSRRPNTSFCFLDIRSPGLGDTAMYLCATSGDIPAEKLFFGSGTQLSVL.

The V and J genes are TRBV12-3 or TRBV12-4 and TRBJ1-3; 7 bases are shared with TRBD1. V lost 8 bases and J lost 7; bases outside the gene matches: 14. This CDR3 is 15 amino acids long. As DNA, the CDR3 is TGTGCCAGCGGATTACAGGGGACGCTCCCTAACACCATATATTTT. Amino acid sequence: CASGLQGTLPNTIYF.

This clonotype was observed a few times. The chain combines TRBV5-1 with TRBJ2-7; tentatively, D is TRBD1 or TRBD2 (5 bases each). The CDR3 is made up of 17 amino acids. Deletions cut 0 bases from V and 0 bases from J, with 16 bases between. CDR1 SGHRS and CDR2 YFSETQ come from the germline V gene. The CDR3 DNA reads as TGCGCCAGCAGCTTGGGTCCCCCGGGGCGATACTCCTACGAGCAGTACTTC. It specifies CASSLGPPGRYSYEQYF.

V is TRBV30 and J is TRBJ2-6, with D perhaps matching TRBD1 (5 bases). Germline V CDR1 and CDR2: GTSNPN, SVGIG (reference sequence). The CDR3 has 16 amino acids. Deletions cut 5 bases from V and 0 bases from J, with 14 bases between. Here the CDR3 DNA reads TGTGCCTGGGCAAGGGGATCCGACTCTGGGGCCAACGTCCTGACTTTC. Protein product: CAWARGSDSGANVLTF.

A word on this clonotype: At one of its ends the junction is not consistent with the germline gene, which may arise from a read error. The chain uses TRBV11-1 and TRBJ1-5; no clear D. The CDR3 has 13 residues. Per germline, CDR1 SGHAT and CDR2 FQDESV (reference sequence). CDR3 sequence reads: CASSLAENQPQNF. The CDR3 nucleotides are TGTGCCAGCAGCTTAGCGGAAAATCAGCCCCAGAATTTT. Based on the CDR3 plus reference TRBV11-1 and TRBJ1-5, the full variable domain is EAEVAQSPRYKITEKSQAVAFWCDPISGHATLYWYRQILGQGPELLVQFQDESVVDDSQLPKDRFSAERLKGVDSTLKIQPAELGDSAMYLCASSLAENQPQNFGDGTRLSIL.

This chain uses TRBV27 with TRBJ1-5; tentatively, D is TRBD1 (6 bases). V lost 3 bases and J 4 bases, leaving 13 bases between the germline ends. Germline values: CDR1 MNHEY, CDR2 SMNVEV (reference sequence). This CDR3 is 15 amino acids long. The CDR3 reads CASSLGAGKNQPQHF. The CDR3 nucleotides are TGTGCCAGCAGTTTGGGGGCCGGGAAAAATCAGCCCCAGCATTTT.

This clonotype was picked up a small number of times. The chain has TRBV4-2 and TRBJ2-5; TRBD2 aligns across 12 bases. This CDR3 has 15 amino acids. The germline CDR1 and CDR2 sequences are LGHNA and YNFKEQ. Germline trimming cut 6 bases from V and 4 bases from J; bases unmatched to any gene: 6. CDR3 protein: CASSRTSGNPETQYF. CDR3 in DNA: TGTGCCAGCAGTCGGACTAGCGGGAACCCAGAGACCCAGTACTTC.